In this sample, the clone carrying this T cell receptor beta chain turned up many times. Its specificity is unknown. These data originate in a study of CD8 T cells in ankylosing spondylitis. After removal of 5 bases from V and 0 bases from J, the junction contained 7 bases not matched to a gene. Germline loops: CDR1 SNHLY, CDR2 FYNNEI. The CDR3 has 15 residues. With molecular barcodes, quantitative 5'-RACE was used to make the TCR beta libraries. Each CDR3 protein gets one entry after TCRdb re-called the 5' RACE reads with MiXCR. Here the sample spans about 36,000 distinct CDR3 sequences, 6% being singletons. Points from the study as a whole: A number of the motif variants had already been described in reactive arthritis synovial fluid and blood. The authors reported significant enrichment of disease-linked clones in matched ankylosing spondylitis synovial fluid. Researchers report that disease-linked clones proved CD8+ and relatively rare in peripheral blood.

The receptor's source is a male donor with ankylosing spondylitis or in good health (not recorded which). Sequenced sample: blood, either unsorted or a sorted T cell fraction (not recorded which). This chain connects TRBV2 to TRBJ2-7, with TRBD1 matching 7 bases. CDR3 sequence: CASSWEGGASYEQYF. The CDR3 nucleotides are TGTGCCAGCAGTTGGGAAGGGGGCGCCTCCTACGAGCAGTACTTC.